Given below is one T cell receptor (beta chain) in context. This entry comes from a study of blood T cell repertoires in COVID-19. The V and J ends lost 5 bases and 4 bases respectively, with 14 bases between them. Germline lookup yields CDR1 SGHVS and CDR2 FQNEAQ. This CDR3 region has 14 residues. The protocol was immunoSEQ multiplex PCR, while the TCRdb copy is restricted to in-frame clones and leaves out a portion. The sample holds 55,000 to 70,000 clones, 88% seen once. The V and J genes are TRBV7-8 and TRBJ2-5; TRBD2 might be the D (5 bases). The origin of this receptor is a woman in her forties or fifties with active or convalescent COVID-19. The source material was peripheral blood. The CDR3 loop reads CASSPHQGGETQYF. The CDR3 DNA sequence: TGTGCCAGCAGCCCGCACCAAGGAGGAGAGACCCAGTACTTC.